This T cell receptor (beta chain) appears in the sequencing data of a study of blood T cell repertoires in COVID-19. Study-level information: Some COVID-19 samples were acute and others convalescent; all came from the United States, Italy and Spain. Nucleic acid was either cDNA or gDNA, and it came from T cells, B-cell-depleted T cells, or PBMCs.

In the study's own analysis: Scientists estimated how many nucleated cells there were by amplifying reference gene primers. Assay used: immunoSEQ multiplex PCR; TCRdb lists only in-frame clones, some missing. V, J and clone size reflect that table, while D and trimming were determined from the DNA. The table has about 250,000 clones, roughly 83% seen once. The V and J ends lost 7 bases and 4 bases respectively, with 13 bases between them. The CDR3 is 13 amino acids. Germline CDR1 LNHDA, CDR2 SQIVND (reference sequence). Sequencing was performed on peripheral blood. V gene TRBV19 combines with J gene TRBJ1-2; possibly TRBD1 for D (6 bases). The sequence came from a woman aged 80 or over with COVID-19, enrolled during active disease. In DNA form, the CDR3 reads TGTGCCAGTAACCCAGGGGCCGGCTATGGCTACACCTTC. This gives the protein CASNPGAGYGYTF.